This T cell receptor beta chain was captured in a study of cytotoxic CD8 clonotypes in ibrutinib-treated CLL. In the study overall: There were, on average, around 250,000 productive templates and over 80,000 productive rearrangements per sample. Study-level results: The clonality rise at ibrutinib response reflected private clonotype expansion. Starting clonality was above that of age-matched healthy donors and tracked circulating CD8+ T-cell counts.

There are 14 residues in the CDR3. Trimming removed 2 bases from V and 8 bases from J, with 16 bases in between. Germline CDR1 is SGHDT and CDR2 is YYEEEE. A remark on this clone: Antigen unknown.

Generated by immunoSEQ multiplex PCR, the TCRdb table keeps only in-frame clones and is missing some. The data hold some 70,000 clones, with 90% observed a single time. This specimen was PBMCs, taken after 12 months of ibrutinib treatment. The chain has TRBV5-6 and TRBJ1-2; D unresolved. The sequence was collected from a human donor with chronic lymphocytic leukemia. Here the CDR3 reads CASSLTPEAWGYTF. The CDR3 region has the DNA TGTGCCAGCAGCTTAACACCCGAGGCCTGGGGCTACACCTTC.